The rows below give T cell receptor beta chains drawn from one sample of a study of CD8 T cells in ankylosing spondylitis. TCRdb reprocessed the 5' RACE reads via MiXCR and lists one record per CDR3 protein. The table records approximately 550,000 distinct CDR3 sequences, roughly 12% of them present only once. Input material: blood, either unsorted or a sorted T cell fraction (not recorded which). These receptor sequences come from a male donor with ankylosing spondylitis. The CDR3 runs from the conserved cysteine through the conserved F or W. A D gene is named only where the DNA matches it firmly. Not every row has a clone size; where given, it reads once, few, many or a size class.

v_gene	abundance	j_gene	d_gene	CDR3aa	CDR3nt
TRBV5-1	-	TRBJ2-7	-	CASSSSTSSSNEQYF	TGCGCCAGCAGCTCGTCGACTAGTAGCTCGAACGAGCAGTACTTC
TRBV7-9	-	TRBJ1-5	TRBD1	CASSSYRGQGDQPQHF	TGTGCCAGCAGCTCCTACAGGGGGCAAGGGGATCAGCCCCAGCATTTT
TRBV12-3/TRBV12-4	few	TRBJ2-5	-	CASTTAPVATQYF	TGTGCCAGCACCACAGCCCCCGTGGCGACCCAGTACTTC
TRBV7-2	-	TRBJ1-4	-	CASSSQYSTNEKLFF	TGTGCCAGCAGCTCCCAATACAGTACTAATGAAAAACTGTTTTTT
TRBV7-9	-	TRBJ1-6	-	CASSPPGNLNNSPLHF	TGTGCCAGCAGCCCCCCAGGGAACCTTAACAATTCACCCCTCCACTTT
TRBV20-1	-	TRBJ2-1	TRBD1	CSARGPRAGGDEQFF	TGCAGTGCTAGAGGACCAAGGGCAGGGGGCGATGAGCAGTTCTTC
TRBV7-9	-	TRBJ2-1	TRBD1	CASSLLGQGAPREQFF	TGTGCCAGCAGCTTGCTGGGACAGGGGGCGCCCCGGGAGCAGTTCTTC
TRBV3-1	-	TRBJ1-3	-	CASSPTVGNTIYF	TGTGCCAGCAGCCCCACAGTAGGAAACACCATATATTTT
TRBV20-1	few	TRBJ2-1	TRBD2	CSAGTSGGGVNEQFF	TGCAGTGCCGGGACTAGCGGAGGAGGGGTAAATGAGCAGTTCTTC
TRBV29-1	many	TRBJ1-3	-	CSVAWSSGNTIYF	TGCAGCGTGGCTTGGAGCTCTGGAAACACCATATATTTT
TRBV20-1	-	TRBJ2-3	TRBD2	CSAAPSGGGTDTQYF	TGCAGTGCTGCTCCTAGCGGGGGCGGCACAGATACGCAGTATTTT
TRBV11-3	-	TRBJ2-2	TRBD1	CASSASGTGNTGELFF	TGTGCCAGCAGCGCCTCCGGGACAGGGAACACCGGGGAGCTGTTTTTT
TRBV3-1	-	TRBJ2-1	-	CATTGPGVNEQFF	TGTGCCACCACAGGCCCCGGGGTCAATGAGCAGTTCTTC
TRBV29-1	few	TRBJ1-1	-	CSVSRRQSNTEAFF	TGCAGCGTCTCTCGCCGGCAGTCAAACACTGAAGCTTTCTTT
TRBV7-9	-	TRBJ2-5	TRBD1	CASSLGQPGTQYF	TGTGCCAGCAGCCTGGGACAGCCAGGGACCCAGTACTTC
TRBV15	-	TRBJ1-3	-	CATSRDPGGNTIYF	TGTGCCACCAGCAGAGATCCGGGAGGAAACACCATATATTTT
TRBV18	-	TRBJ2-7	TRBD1	CASSPPGARTGGYEQYF	TGTGCCAGCTCACCACCGGGAGCACGGACAGGGGGGTACGAGCAGTACTTC
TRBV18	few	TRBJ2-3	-	CASSSGRTSTDTQYF	TGTGCCAGCTCATCGGGACGGACTAGCACAGATACGCAGTATTTT
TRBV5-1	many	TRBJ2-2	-	CASNPQSGAGELFF	TGCGCCAGCAACCCACAGTCAGGGGCCGGGGAGCTGTTTTTT
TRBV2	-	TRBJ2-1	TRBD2	CASSESSGGQGEQFF	TGTGCCAGCAGTGAATCTAGCGGGGGGCAAGGGGAGCAGTTCTTC
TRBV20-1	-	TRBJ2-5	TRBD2	CSASLREGEETQYF	TGCAGTGCTAGTTTGCGGGAGGGCGAAGAGACCCAGTACTTC
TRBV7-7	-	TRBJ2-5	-	CASSPWGREETQYF	TGTGCCAGCAGCCCTTGGGGTCGGGAAGAGACCCAGTACTTC
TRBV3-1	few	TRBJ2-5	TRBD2	CASSQESGRGETQYF	TGTGCCAGCAGCCAAGAGAGCGGGAGGGGAGAGACCCAGTACTTC
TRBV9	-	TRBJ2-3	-	CASSVATPPDTQYF	TGTGCCAGCAGCGTAGCCACCCCTCCGGATACGCAGTATTTT
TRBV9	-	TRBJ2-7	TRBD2	CASSVNSGTNEQYF	TGTGCCAGCAGCGTGAATTCCGGGACTAACGAGCAGTACTTC
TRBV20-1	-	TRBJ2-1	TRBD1	CSARIQTGHRTRDEQFF	TGCAGTGCTAGAATTCAGACAGGGCATCGAACTAGGGATGAGCAGTTCTTC
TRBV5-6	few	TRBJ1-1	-	CASSSPGRGNTEAFF	TGTGCCAGCAGCTCGCCCGGCCGAGGGAACACTGAAGCTTTCTTT
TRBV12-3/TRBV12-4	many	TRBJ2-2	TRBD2	CASSRTSGVGELFF	TGTGCCAGCAGTAGGACTAGCGGGGTCGGGGAGCTGTTTTTT
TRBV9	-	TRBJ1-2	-	CASSVVQGEDGYTF	TGTGCCAGCAGCGTAGTGCAGGGCGAAGATGGCTACACCTTC
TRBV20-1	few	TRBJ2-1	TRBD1	CSAKKTGAARRYNEQFF	TGCAGTGCTAAAAAGACAGGGGCTGCTCGACGCTACAATGAGCAGTTCTTC
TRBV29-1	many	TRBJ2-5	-	CSVEAVGGETQYF	TGCAGCGTTGAAGCGGTGGGAGGCGAGACCCAGTACTTC
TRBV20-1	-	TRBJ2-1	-	CSANRDETYNEQFF	TGCAGTGCCAACCGGGACGAAACCTACAATGAGCAGTTCTTC
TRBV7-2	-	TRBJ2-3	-	CASSGVGGTDTQYF	TGTGCCAGCAGCGGGGTGGGGGGCACAGATACGCAGTATTTT
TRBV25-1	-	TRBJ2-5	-	CASSELGGETQYF	TGTGCCAGCAGTGAACTTGGAGGAGAGACCCAGTACTTC
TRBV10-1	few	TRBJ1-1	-	CASSENRGVSIDTEAFF	TGCGCCAGCAGTGAAAATAGGGGGGTCTCGATCGACACTGAAGCTTTCTTT
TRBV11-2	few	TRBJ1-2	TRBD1	CASSLETGAAYTF	TGTGCCAGCAGCTTAGAAACAGGGGCTGCCTACACCTTC
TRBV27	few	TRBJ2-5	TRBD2	CASSFSAGEIQETQYF	TGTGCCAGCAGTTTCTCAGCGGGAGAGATCCAAGAGACCCAGTACTTC
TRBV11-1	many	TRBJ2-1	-	CASSPLGRVNEQFF	TGTGCCAGCAGCCCCCTAGGGCGGGTCAATGAGCAGTTCTTC
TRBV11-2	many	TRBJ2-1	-	CASSFVTSFSRYNEQFF	TGTGCCAGCAGCTTTGTAACTAGTTTCTCTCGCTACAATGAGCAGTTCTTC
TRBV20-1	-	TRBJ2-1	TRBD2	CSARDDLSGAYNEQFF	TGCAGTGCTAGAGATGACCTTAGCGGGGCTTACAATGAGCAGTTCTTC
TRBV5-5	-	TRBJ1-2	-	CASSSTGHNYGYTF	TGTGCCAGCAGCTCGACAGGTCATAACTATGGCTACACCTTC